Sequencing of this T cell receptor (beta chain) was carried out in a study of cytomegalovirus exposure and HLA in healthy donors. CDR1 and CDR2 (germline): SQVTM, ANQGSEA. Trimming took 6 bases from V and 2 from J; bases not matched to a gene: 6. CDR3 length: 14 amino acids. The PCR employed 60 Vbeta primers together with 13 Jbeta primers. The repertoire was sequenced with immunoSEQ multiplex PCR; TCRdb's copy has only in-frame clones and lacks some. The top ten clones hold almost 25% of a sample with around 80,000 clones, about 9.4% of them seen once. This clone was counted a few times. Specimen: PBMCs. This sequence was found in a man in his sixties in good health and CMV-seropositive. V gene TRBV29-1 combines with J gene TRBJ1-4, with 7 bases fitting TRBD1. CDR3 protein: CSVANRGTNEKLFF. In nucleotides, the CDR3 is TGCAGCGTGGCCAACAGGGGCACTAATGAAAAACTGTTTTTT.